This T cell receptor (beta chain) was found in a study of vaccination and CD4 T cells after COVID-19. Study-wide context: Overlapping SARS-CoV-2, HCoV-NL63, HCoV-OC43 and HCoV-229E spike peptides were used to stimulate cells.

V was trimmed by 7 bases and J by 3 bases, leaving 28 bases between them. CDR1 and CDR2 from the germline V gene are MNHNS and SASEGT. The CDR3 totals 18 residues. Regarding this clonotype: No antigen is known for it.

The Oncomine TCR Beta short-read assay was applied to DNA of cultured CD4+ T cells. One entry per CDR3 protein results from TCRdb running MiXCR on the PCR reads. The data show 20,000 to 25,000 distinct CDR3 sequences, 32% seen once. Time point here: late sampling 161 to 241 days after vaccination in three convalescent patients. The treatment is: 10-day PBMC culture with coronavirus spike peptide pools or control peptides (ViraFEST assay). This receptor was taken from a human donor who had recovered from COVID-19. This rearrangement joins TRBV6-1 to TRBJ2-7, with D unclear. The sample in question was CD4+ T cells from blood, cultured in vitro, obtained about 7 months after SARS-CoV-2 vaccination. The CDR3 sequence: CASISEPYSPNSVYEQYF. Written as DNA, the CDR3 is TGTGCCAGCATATCGGAACCCTACTCCCCCAATTCAGTCTACGAGCAGTACTTC.